This paragraph reports one TCR beta chain. Sequencing used immunoSEQ multiplex PCR; TCRdb keeps in-frame clones, though not all of them. The sample lists around 220,000 clones; roughly 87% were seen once. The data originate from a study of blood T cell repertoires in COVID-19. The CDR3 has 14 amino acids. Germline lookup yields CDR1 MNHEY and CDR2 SVGAGI. V dropped 5 bases and J dropped 7 bases, with 12 bases sitting between them. The receptor was isolated from a man aged 40-50 years with active or convalescent COVID-19. The sample consisted of peripheral blood. V and J are TRBV6-5 and TRBJ1-6; weak D call: TRBD1 (5 bases). The CDR3 region is CASSPDSRNSPLHF. The CDR3 DNA reads as TGTGCCAGCAGTCCCGACAGCCGAAATTCACCCCTCCACTTT.